Listed below are T cell receptor beta chains from one sample, sequenced in a study of Graves' ophthalmopathy and Graves' hyperthyroidism. TCRdb analysed the multiplex PCR reads with MiXCR anew, one entry per CDR3 protein. Of some 1.1 million distinct CDR3 sequences listed, around a third are singletons. Sequenced: peripheral blood or thyroid tissue (not recorded which). These TCRs come from an adult man with Graves' hyperthyroidism. Both conserved end residues are part of each CDR3. Each record gives: clone size, J gene, D gene, V gene, CDR3 DNA, CDR3 protein. D genes are given only for firm matches. The size of a clone is reported for some rows only, either as once, few or many, or as a class for expanded clones.

NA | TRBJ1-6 | NA | TRBV11-1 | TGTGCCAGCAGCTTAGTCGAAAGGGTGGGTTCACCCCTCCACTTT | CASSLVERVGSPLHF
NA | TRBJ2-2 | NA | TRBV7-9 | TGTGCCAGCAGCTTAGTTGCAGGGCCCACCGGGGAGCTGTTTTTT | CASSLVAGPTGELFF
NA | TRBJ2-5 | NA | TRBV16 | TGTGCCAGCAGCCAATTTATGTCGGAGACCCAGTACTTC | CASSQFMSETQYF
many | TRBJ2-7 | TRBD1 | TRBV19 | TGTGCCAGTAGTGTCCCGGGACAGCCCCTCTACGAGCAGTACTTC | CASSVPGQPLYEQYF
few | TRBJ2-3 | NA | TRBV6-2/TRBV6-3 | TGTGCCAGCAGCAACGGGTACAGCACAGATACGCAGTATTTT | CASSNGYSTDTQYF
many | TRBJ2-5 | TRBD1 | TRBV12-3/TRBV12-4 | TGTGCCAGCAGTTGGACAGGGGGCGGGGAGACCCAGTACTTC | CASSWTGGGETQYF
NA | TRBJ2-2 | TRBD2 | TRBV6-5 | TGTGCCAGCAGTAACGGGGGGGTAGCGGGAAACACCGGGGAGCTGTTTTTT | CASSNGGVAGNTGELFF
many | TRBJ1-2 | NA | TRBV7-2 | TGTGCCAGCAGCGACCGACTAGGGGGCTATGGCTACACCTTC | CASSDRLGGYGYTF
NA | TRBJ1-5 | NA | TRBV20-1 | TGCAGTGCTAGGAGGCCCTCATGGGGGGGCTTCCGGAATCAGCCCCAGCATTTT | CSARRPSWGGFRNQPQHF
NA | TRBJ2-5 | NA | TRBV3-1 | TGTGCCAGCAGCCAATGGAGACGACAGGCTCAAGAGACCCAGTACTTC | CASSQWRRQAQETQYF
few | TRBJ2-6 | NA | TRBV15 | TGTGCCACCAGCAGAGAACACTGGAACGTCCTGACTTTC | CATSREHWNVLTF
NA | TRBJ2-5 | NA | TRBV25-1 | TGTGCCAGCAGTGAATACGGTGCGGGACCCCAAGAGACCCAGTACTTC | CASSEYGAGPQETQYF
few | TRBJ2-2 | TRBD1 | TRBV19 | TGTGCCAGTAGAGGGTTAGACAGGGGACATACCGGGGAGCTGTTTTTT | CASRGLDRGHTGELFF
many | TRBJ2-5 | TRBD2 | TRBV7-8 | TGTGCCAGCAGCTTCAGTCCGGGACTAGCGTTTGAGACCCAGTACTTC | CASSFSPGLAFETQYF
many | TRBJ2-5 | NA | TRBV29-1 | TGCAGCGTAGACATACAGGGAGGTGAGACCCAGTACTTC | CSVDIQGGETQYF
few | TRBJ2-5 | NA | TRBV7-9 | TGTGCCAGCAGCCGGCTTATTCATCAGGACCTCCAAGAGACCCAGTACTTC | CASSRLIHQDLQETQYF
NA | TRBJ1-6 | NA | TRBV12-3/TRBV12-4 | TGTGCCAGCAGTTTCAACGTCGGCTATAATTCACCCCTCCACTTT | CASSFNVGYNSPLHF